The 24 T cell receptor beta chains listed next were all sequenced from one sample in a study of shared clonotypes between healthy human individuals. Some clones are missing from TCRdb's copy, which holds only in-frame ones; the method was immunoSEQ multiplex PCR. The data hold more than 550,000 clones, with approximately 72% observed a single time. The sample consisted of memory CD4+ T cells sorted from blood. Subset indicated: CD45RA-negative fraction. The origin of the receptors is a woman in her 30s in good health.

V usage is TRBV6-5 and J usage is TRBJ1-5; 10 bases line up with TRBD1. The CDR3 contains 15 residues. Germline lookup yields CDR1 MNHEY and CDR2 SVGAGI. With V trimmed by 5 bases and J by 6 bases, 7 bases remained unmatched. The DNA of the CDR3 is TGTGCCAGCAGTAAAGACAGGGGGCAGGGTCAGCCCCAGCATTTT. Amino acid sequence: CASSKDRGQGQPQHF.

This chain links TRBV6-5 with TRBJ2-7, with TRBD2 identical over 8 bases. CDR1 MNHEY and CDR2 SVGAGI come from the germline V gene. The CDR3 is 15 amino acids. The J segment lost 2 bases and the V segment lost 5 bases, leaving 8 bases of the junction unmatched. CDR3 nucleotide sequence: TGTGCCAGCAGTCCCGTTAGCGGGACCACCTACGAGCAGTACTTC. As protein: CASSPVSGTTYEQYF.

The chain joins TRBV2 to TRBJ2-1; TRBD2 agrees at 7 bases. J was trimmed by 12 bases and V by 6 bases; bases with no gene match: 14. The CDR3 loop spans 14 amino acids. Germline CDR1 SNHLY, CDR2 FYNNEI. The DNA of the CDR3 is TGTGCCAGCAGAACCGAGGGGTTCGGGAGGAGGCAGTTCTTC. Its translation is CASRTEGFGRRQFF.

V is TRBV12-5 and J is TRBJ1-2, with TRBD1 as a possible D gene (6 bases). The CDR3 has 14 amino acids. Germline CDR1 and CDR2: LGHNT and FRNRAP. The V and J ends lost 6 bases and 1 base respectively, with 12 bases between them. CDR3 sequence: CASGLTGFNYGYTF. CDR3 coding DNA: TGTGCTAGTGGCCTGACAGGTTTTAACTATGGCTACACCTTC.

This chain links TRBV30 with TRBJ2-6, with D tentatively TRBD2 (5 bases). This CDR3 is built from 15 residues. V was clipped by 4 bases and J by 2 bases, with 12 bases between them. Germline CDR1 is GTSNPN and CDR2 is SVGIG (reference sequence). CDR3 nucleotide sequence: TGTGCCTGGAATGGGAAGGAGGCTGGGGCCAACGTCCTGACTTTC. This codes for CAWNGKEAGANVLTF.

The CDR3 DNA reads as TGTGCCAGCCGCGTCCTTGGTTCCGGGACGGCGAACACTGAAGCTTTCTTT. Translated, it gives CASRVLGSGTANTEAFF. The genes are TRBV2 and TRBJ1-1; D possibly corresponds to TRBD1 (5 bases). Germline CDR1 and CDR2: SNHLY and FYNNEI. The CDR3 extends over 17 amino acids. V lost 8 bases to trimming and J lost 1 base, with 23 bases between them.

This clone is a singleton in its sample. The chain carries TRBV10-3 and TRBJ1-2, with D uncertain. The V gene lost 2 bases and the J gene lost 1 base, with 5 bases spanning the gap. There are 13 residues in the CDR3. The germline V gene has CDR1 ENHRY and CDR2 SYGVKD. CDR3: CAISEADNYGYTF. The CDR3 DNA reads as TGTGCCATCAGTGAGGCCGATAACTATGGCTACACCTTC.

In its sample, this clone was seen once. This CDR3 is CASTPLGNTEAFF. CDR3 nucleotide sequence: TGTGCCAGTACCCCGCTGGGGAACACTGAAGCTTTCTTT. The chain uses TRBV19 and TRBJ1-1, with no clear D. Trimming pared 7 bases from V and 1 base from J, leaving 10 bases between. The CDR3 spans 13 residues. The germline gives CDR1 LNHDA, CDR2 SQIVND (reference sequence).

The chain links TRBV27 to TRBJ2-7; the match to TRBD2 covers 7 bases. CDR1 MNHEY and CDR2 SMNVEV come from the germline V gene (reference sequence). The ends lost 2 bases at V and 1 base at J; junction bases unmatched: 5. The CDR3 consists of 15 residues. In DNA form, the CDR3 reads TGTGCCAGCAGTTTAAGAGGACTAGAGTCCTACGAGCAGTACTTC. This translates into CASSLRGLESYEQYF.

This clone occurred a few times. This rearrangement joins TRBV21-1 to TRBJ1-5. TRBV21-1 is reported as a pseudogene. The CDR3 contains 12 residues. CDR3 amino acids: CASSNLYSPLLF. CDR3 DNA sequence: TGTGCCAGCAGCAACCTCTATTCCCCCCTACTTTTT.

As to this clone: Other DNA sequences in the sample encode the same CDR3. The chain joins TRBV11-2 to TRBJ1-1; D is unresolved. This CDR3 has 13 amino acids. CDR1 SGHAT and CDR2 FQNNGV come from the germline V gene. V was pared by 6 bases and J by 1 base, with 9 bases between. The CDR3 DNA reads TGTGCCAGCAGTCTCTGGCAGAACACTGAAGCTTTCTTT. Protein product: CASSLWQNTEAFF.

This rearrangement joins TRBV19 to TRBJ2-7; 8 bases are shared with TRBD2. In germline, CDR1 is LNHDA, CDR2 SQIVND (reference sequence). The ends lost 5 bases at V and 6 bases at J; junction bases unmatched: 9. There are 14 residues in the CDR3. This CDR3 reads CASSSSGSRSEQYF. The CDR3 nucleotides read TGTGCCAGTAGTTCAAGCGGGAGTCGATCCGAGCAGTACTTC.

Here the CDR3 reads CASSIQAGTYNEQFF. CDR3 coding DNA: TGTGCCAGTAGTATCCAAGCGGGAACCTACAATGAGCAGTTCTTC. The chain carries TRBV19 and TRBJ2-1, with TRBD2 matching over 7 bases. The germline V gene encodes CDR1 LNHDA and CDR2 SQIVND (reference sequence). The V gene end was trimmed by 3 bases and the J gene end by 2 bases; junction bases not matched to a gene: 4. This CDR3 is 15 amino acids long.

The CDR3 loop reads CASRGRSSYEQYF. CDR3 DNA sequence: TGTGCCAGCAGGGGCAGGAGCTCCTACGAGCAGTACTTC. This chain connects TRBV27 to TRBJ2-7, with D uncertain. V was pared by 6 bases and J by 0 bases, with 9 bases between. The length of the CDR3 is 13 residues. CDR1 is MNHEY and CDR2 is SMNVEV in the germline V gene (reference sequence).

This clone was seen once. The chain joins TRBV18 to TRBJ2-1; 11 bases line up with TRBD2. The junction had 6 bases not matched to a gene; V was cut back by 0 bases and J by 5 bases. Germline V gene data show CDR1 as KGHSH and CDR2 as LQKENI. There are 17 residues in the CDR3. CDR3 DNA: TGTGCCAGCTCACCACCGAAAGCTAGCGGGGGGAACAATGAGCAGTTCTTC. Translating gives CASSPPKASGGNNEQFF.

J is TRBJ1-6 and V is TRBV18, with TRBD1 matching 7 bases. The CDR3 is 15 amino acids. Per germline, CDR1 KGHSH and CDR2 LQKENI. V shed 6 bases and J 7 bases; nucleotides not matched to a gene: 9. CDR3 sequence reads: CASSPSGGQNSPLHF. The CDR3 coding sequence is TGTGCCAGCTCCCCGTCAGGGGGACAAAATTCACCCCTCCACTTT.

In its sample, this clone was seen many times. The CDR3 region has the DNA TGTGCCAGCAGCCCATCGGCGGAATACGAGCAGTACTTC. It encodes CASSPSAEYEQYF. The V and J genes are TRBV14 and TRBJ2-7; D is undetermined. Trimming removed 4 bases at V and 4 bases at J, with 11 bases between. The CDR3 length is 13 residues. The germline V gene has CDR1 SGHDN and CDR2 FVKESK.

In its sample, this clone was seen a few times. The rearrangement links TRBV6-1 to TRBJ1-5; D is ambiguous. CDR3 length: 12 amino acids. V was shortened by 8 bases and J by 7 bases, with 12 bases between the two germline ends. Per the germline V gene, CDR1 is MNHNS and CDR2 is SASEGT. This chain's CDR3 is CASEIIGQPQHF. DNA of the CDR3: TGTGCCAGCGAGATAATTGGGCAGCCCCAGCATTTT.

The rearrangement uses TRBV28 and TRBJ2-7, with D perhaps assigned TRBD1 or TRBD2 (5 bases each). The CDR3 contains 13 residues. The ends were cut back, 10 bases at V and 2 bases at J, with 15 bases in the middle. Germline V gene data show CDR1 as MDHEN and CDR2 as SYDVKM. The CDR3 here is CATYGALTYEQYF. In DNA, the CDR3 is TGTGCCACATACGGGGCACTTACCTACGAGCAGTACTTC.

The chain carries TRBV5-1 and TRBJ2-7, with D hard to call. The V gene lost 0 bases and the J gene lost 0 bases, with 7 bases spanning the gap. This CDR3 region has 14 residues. Per the germline V gene, CDR1 is SGHRS and CDR2 is YFSETQ. The CDR3 DNA reads as TGCGCCAGCAGCTTGGACCTGGTCTCCTACGAGCAGTACTTC. It encodes CASSLDLVSYEQYF.

The chain links TRBV19 to TRBJ1-5, with 10 bases aligning to TRBD1. V lost 3 bases, J lost 6 bases, and 8 bases stayed unmatched. The CDR3 runs to 16 residues. The germline gives CDR1 LNHDA, CDR2 SQIVND (reference sequence). The DNA for the CDR3 is TGTGCCAGTAGTATCGAGGGGACAGGGGAGGGTCAGCCCCAGCATTTT. This codes for CASSIEGTGEGQPQHF.

This rearrangement joins TRBV28 to TRBJ1-2; 8 bases map to TRBD1. Trimming removed 2 bases from V and 4 bases from J; junction bases left unmatched: 3. CDR3 length equals 14 residues. In germline, CDR1 is MDHEN, CDR2 SYDVKM. The DNA of the CDR3 is TGTGCCAGCAGTTTACAGGGGGCGGGCTATGGCTACACCTTC. This gives the protein CASSLQGAGYGYTF.

V gene TRBV29-1 combines with J gene TRBJ2-2; TRBD1 matches 7 bases. This CDR3 spans 14 amino acids. The V and J ends lost 5 bases and 3 bases, in that order; junction bases with no gene match: 6. CDR1 SQVTM and CDR2 ANQGSEA come from the germline V gene. CDR3 bases: TGCAGCGTTTTAGGGGGCTTGGACACCGGGGAGCTGTTTTTT. Its translation: CSVLGGLDTGELFF.

This clone showed up just a few times. The chain joins TRBV19 to TRBJ2-3, with 10 positions matching TRBD2. V shed 4 bases, J shed 7 bases, and the junction held 5 bases outside the gene matches. The CDR3 has 14 residues. Germline-derived CDR1 and CDR2 are LNHDA and SQIVND (reference sequence). CDR3 DNA sequence: TGTGCCAGTAGTACGCTAGCGGGAGTACATACGCAGTATTTT. Translating it yields CASSTLAGVHTQYF.